The sequence of this T cell receptor beta chain was determined in a study of monozygotic twins with inflammatory bowel disease. General study points: IBD patients showed reduced TCRbeta diversity (inverse Simpson) versus healthy co-twins.

On this clonotype: The antigen is not known.

From its re-call of the 5' RACE reads, TCRdb lists each CDR3 protein once, without DNA. With 200,000 to 250,000 distinct CDR3 sequences in the sample, the ten largest clones hold 6% to 9%. Germline values: CDR1 SGHTA, CDR2 FQGNSA. This CDR3 comprises 14 residues. This sequence joins TRBV7-2 and TRBJ2-1; TCRdb proposes TRBD1, but this gene call is untestable without DNA. The sequence came from a human donor with ulcerative colitis or Crohn's disease, or a healthy co-twin of an affected twin (not recorded which). Material: blood. This chain's CDR3 is CASSLGFMNPRQFF.